The present TCR beta chain was sequenced within a study of regulatory T cells in long-lasting Graves disease. The TCR beta library used iRepertoire HTBI primers with Arm-PCR amplification of CDR3. TCRdb fed the multiplex PCR reads into MiXCR, producing one record per CDR3 protein. The sample has 600,000 to 850,000 distinct CDR3 sequences, approximately 29% seen once; the top ten hold about two fifths. The study's findings and limits: Accuracy could have been hurt by small sample size. Segments TRBV28, TRBJ1-2 and TRBJ2-5 showed preferential usage in persistent disease.

This clonotype was picked up a small number of times. Its specificity is not known. The CDR3 length is 12 residues. Losses at the gene ends were 5 bases for V and 6 bases for J; bases not matched to a gene: 2. CDR1 is MNHEY, CDR2 SMNVEV, per germline (reference sequence). Time point reported: persistent/refractory GD, antithyroid drugs over 5 years with positive TRAb. Extracted PBMC RNA gave rise to the TCR library. The chain recombines TRBV27 with TRBJ1-1; 8 bases fit TRBD1. The material sequenced was peripheral blood mononuclear cells (PBMCs), taken when the disease was refractory, from a patient treated with antithyroid drugs. The TCR originated in a female donor with Graves disease. CDR3 in DNA: TGTGCCAGCAGTGTACAGGGGGCTGAAGCTTTCTTT. Translation: CASSVQGAEAFF.